This T cell receptor (beta chain) was documented in a study of blood T cells in healthy people across ages. Every sample gave at least 5.5 micrograms of total RNA when it was extracted. For the second PCR, which ran for about 6 to 11 cycles, a sample-barcoded 5' primer and a J-beta primer mix were used. MiXCR was run by TCRdb on the 5' RACE reads, yielding one entry per CDR3 protein. The top ten hold approximately 0.71% of the sample, which has about 1 million distinct CDR3 sequences, around 25% seen once. These data are also associated with another study on T cells of mothers and their children.

Sequenced input: blood. The source is a girl aged 2-9 years in good health.

The CDR3 nucleotides are TGTGCCAGCAGTTACTCGATGGGGGGCAATCAGCCCCAGCATTTT. Protein sequence: CASSYSMGGNQPQHF. The chain carries TRBV6-5 and TRBJ1-5; tentatively, D is TRBD1 (5 bases). CDR3 length equals 15 residues. Germline-derived CDR1 and CDR2 are MNHEY and SVGAGI. The V end lost 0 bases, the J end lost 2 bases, and 8 bases lay between the germline ends.